This T cell receptor beta chain was captured in a study of T cells in Graves' hyperthyroidism and ophthalmopathy. General study results and limits: Blood also showed most of the thyroid clonotypes that were expanded above 0.001.

The table lists this clonotype with many counts. Its specificity is unknown. Researchers amplified the TCR beta CDR3 regions from RNA transcripts. A set of HTBI primers served as the primers for a first-round RT-PCR of the TCR CDR3. TCRdb ran MiXCR on the multiplex PCR reads and lists one entry per CDR3 protein. The table has 660,000 or so distinct CDR3 sequences, less than 25% seen once; the top ten hold 34%. Sequenced sample: blood. This receptor was taken from a man aged 25-45 years with Graves' ophthalmopathy.

In DNA form, the CDR3 reads TGTGCCAGCGGTAAAGCGGGAGGTTACGAGCAGTACTTC. It yields the protein CASGKAGGYEQYF. The gene calls are TRBV12-3 or TRBV12-4 and TRBJ2-7; 9 bases map to TRBD2. The CDR3 runs 13 residues. V shed 8 bases, J shed 4 bases, and the junction held 6 bases outside the gene matches.